This TCR beta chain was recovered during a study of CD8 T cells in Susac syndrome. A quantity of about 0.45 to 1 ug RNA underwent reverse transcription using random hexamers. In TCRdb, the immunoSEQ multiplex PCR reads were re-called with MiXCR into one record per CDR3 protein. The data contain roughly 190,000 distinct CDR3 sequences, approximately 93% of them seen just once; the ten biggest clones take up 0.095% to 0.12%. The germline gives CDR1 MNHEY, CDR2 SVGAGI. The trim removed 0 bases at V and 9 bases at J, leaving 4 bases unmatched. The CDR3 covers 15 residues. FACS enriched CD8+ TEMRA cells, while bulk CD8+ and CD4+ were negatively isolated.

This sequence was found in a human donor in good health. V and J are TRBV6-5 and TRBJ1-6, with 8 bases fitting TRBD1. The sample comprised CD4+ T cells from PBMCs. CDR3 loop: CASSYSRTGISPLHF. The CDR3 region has the DNA TGTGCCAGCAGTTACTCCCGGACAGGGATTTCACCCCTCCACTTT.